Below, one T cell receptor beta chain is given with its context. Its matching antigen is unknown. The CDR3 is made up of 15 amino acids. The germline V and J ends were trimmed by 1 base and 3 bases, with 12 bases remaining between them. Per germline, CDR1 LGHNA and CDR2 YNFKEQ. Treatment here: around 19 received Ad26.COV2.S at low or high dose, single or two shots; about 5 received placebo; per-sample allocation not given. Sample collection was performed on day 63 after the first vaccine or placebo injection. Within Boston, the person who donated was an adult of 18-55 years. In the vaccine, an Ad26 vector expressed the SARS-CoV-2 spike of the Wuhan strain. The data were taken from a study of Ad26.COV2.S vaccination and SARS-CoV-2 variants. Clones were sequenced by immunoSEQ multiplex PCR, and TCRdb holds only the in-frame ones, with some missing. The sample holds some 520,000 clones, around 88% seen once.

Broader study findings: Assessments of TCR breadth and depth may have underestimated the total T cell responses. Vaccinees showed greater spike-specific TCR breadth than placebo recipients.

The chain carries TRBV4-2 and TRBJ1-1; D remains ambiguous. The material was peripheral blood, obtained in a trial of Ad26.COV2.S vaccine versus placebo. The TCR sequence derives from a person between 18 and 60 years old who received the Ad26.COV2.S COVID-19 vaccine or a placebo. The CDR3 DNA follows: TGTGCCAGCAGCCAAGGGCTGGGAACGGACACTGAAGCTTTCTTT. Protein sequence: CASSQGLGTDTEAFF.